One and the same sample provided the 19 T cell receptor beta chains below, sequenced in a study of Graves' ophthalmopathy and Graves' hyperthyroidism (dated by TCRdb to the late 2010s). Sequenced on an Illumina HiSeq 2000. For repertoire sequencing, TCR beta CDR3 regions were amplified from RNA transcripts. The first round of RT-PCR was done with HTBI primers and the Qiagen OneStep RT-PCR kit, and was followed by a second round of multiplex PCR, then size selection and purification. Using fastp at Q25 and MiXCR, TCRdb reprocessed the public reads and kept productive beta chains. One record per CDR3 amino acid sequence lists the most common genes and DNA. The sample profile shows a few hundred thousand distinct CDR3 sequences; 20% to 25% of them were found once. 35% to 55% of the sample lies in the top ten. The sample comprised peripheral blood. These receptors were collected from a woman between 45 and 65 years old with Graves' ophthalmopathy. Donor details come from another sample of the same person, matched by shared clones.

This clonotype was counted only a few times. This chain's CDR3 is CSARDRREGNTIYF. CDR3 sequence (DNA): TGCAGTGCTAGAGATCGCAGGGAGGGAAACACCATATATTTT. This chain uses TRBV20-1 with TRBJ1-3; D perhaps matches TRBD1 (5 bases). This CDR3 has 14 residues. CDR1 is DFQATT, CDR2 SNEGSKA, per germline (reference sequence). The ends were cut back, 0 bases at V and 4 bases at J, with 10 bases in the middle.

This clonotype was seen repeatedly, ten times or more. Here the CDR3 DNA reads TGCAGCGCCCTGACAGGGGAGTCCACTGAAGCTTTCTTT. This sequence encodes CSALTGESTEAFF. V gene TRBV29-1 combines with J gene TRBJ1-1, with 8 bases aligning to TRBD1. V lost 7 bases to trimming and J lost 4 bases; unmatched junction nucleotides: 8. CDR1 and CDR2 from the germline V gene are SQVTM and ANQGSEA. CDR3 length equals 13 residues.

This chain joins TRBV24-1 and TRBJ2-5; D may match TRBD1 or TRBD2 (5 bases each). The ends were cut back, 5 bases at V and 1 base at J, with 7 bases in the middle. There are 13 residues in the CDR3. The germline V gene has CDR1 KGHDR and CDR2 SFDVKD. The CDR3 DNA reads TGTGCCACCAGTGCCGGGACCCAAGAGACCCAGTACTTC. This sequence encodes CATSAGTQETQYF.

There are many counts of this clonotype. The gene calls are TRBV12-3 or TRBV12-4 and TRBJ2-5; 8 nucleotides align to TRBD1. The CDR3 runs to 14 residues. The J segment lost 5 bases and the V segment lost 3 bases, leaving 5 bases of the junction unmatched. The CDR3 bases are TGTGCCAGCAGTTTTGGACAGGGCGTCGAGACCCAGTACTTC. As protein: CASSFGQGVETQYF.

This chain links TRBV5-1 with TRBJ1-3, with a weak D call TRBD1 (5 bases). Per the germline V gene, CDR1 is SGHRS and CDR2 is YFSETQ. With 2 bases removed from V and 0 bases from J, the gap between germline ends came to 18 bases. CDR3 size: 18 residues. CDR3 region: CASSFGGSRSSSGNTIYF. CDR3 nucleotides: TGCGCCAGCAGCTTTGGGGGGAGCAGATCGTCCTCTGGAAACACCATATATTTT.

This clonotype was counted many times. The chain joins TRBV18 to TRBJ2-5, with 9 bases that match TRBD2. CDR3 length: 19 amino acids. V trimming: 3 bases; J trimming: 0 bases; junction bases outside the gene matches: 14. CDR1 and CDR2 from the germline V gene are KGHSH and LQKENI. The CDR3 spells CASSPFGSSGMSNQETQYF. Written as DNA, the CDR3 is TGTGCCAGCTCACCGTTCGGGTCTAGCGGGATGTCTAACCAAGAGACCCAGTACTTC.

This clonotype was observed at least ten times. The chain carries TRBV30 and TRBJ1-1; no reliable D call. Trimming pared 3 bases from V and 3 bases from J, leaving 11 bases between. Germline V gene data show CDR1 as GTSNPN and CDR2 as SVGIG (reference sequence). The CDR3 covers 13 residues. The CDR3: CAWRLGGDTEAFF. For the CDR3, the DNA is TGTGCCTGGAGGCTCGGAGGTGACACTGAAGCTTTCTTT.

V is TRBV18 and J is TRBJ1-5; D unclear. In germline, CDR1 is KGHSH, CDR2 LQKENI. This CDR3 region has 13 residues. Trimming took 0 bases from V and 4 from J, leaving 4 bases between them. The CDR3 protein is CASSPPGNQPQHF. The DNA of the CDR3 is TGTGCCAGCTCACCACCAGGGAATCAGCCCCAGCATTTT.

This clonotype was picked up many times. J is TRBJ1-5 and V is TRBV20-1; D gene ambiguous. Germline values: CDR1 DFQATT, CDR2 SNEGSKA (reference sequence). The V end lost 6 bases, the J end lost 3 bases, and 21 bases lay between the germline ends. The CDR3 has 16 residues. Here the CDR3 reads CSALLIEDRYNQPQHF. The CDR3 nucleotides are TGCAGTGCCCTACTCATTGAGGACCGATACAATCAGCCCCAGCATTTT.

The rearrangement uses TRBV14 and TRBJ2-2; D gene unclear. Germline V lookup: CDR1 SGHDN, CDR2 FVKESK. The V end lost 4 bases, the J end lost 4 bases, and 10 bases lay between the germline ends. The CDR3 runs to 14 residues. The CDR3 is CASSPQVPTGELFF. The CDR3 nucleotides are TGTGCCAGCAGCCCGCAGGTCCCCACCGGGGAGCTGTTTTTT.

The chain uses TRBV7-2 and TRBJ2-5; possibly TRBD1 for D (5 bases). V was clipped by 0 bases and J by 2 bases, with 16 bases between them. This CDR3 has 17 residues. Germline assignment: CDR1 SGHTA and CDR2 FQGNSA. CDR3 nucleotides: TGTGCCAGCAGCTTAGCCCAGGGCGGTGGGCAGCAAGAGACCCAGTACTTC. Residues: CASSLAQGGGQQETQYF. Looking up the rest from reference TRBV7-2 and TRBJ2-5 gives the full variable domain: GAGVSQSPSNKVTEKGKDVELRCDPISGHTALYWYRQSLGQGLEFLIYFQGNSAPDKSGLPSDRFSAERTGGSVSTLTIQRTQQEDSAVYLCASSLAQGGGQQETQYFGPGTRLLVL.

At least ten counts were recorded for this clonotype. This sequence joins TRBV4-1 and TRBJ2-2; 13 bases align to TRBD2. Germline V CDR1 and CDR2: MGHRA, YSYEKL. V trimming: 0 bases; J trimming: 3 bases; junction bases outside the gene matches: 4. The CDR3 is made up of 18 amino acids. The CDR3 coding sequence is TGCGCCAGCAGCCAAGACCGGACTAGCGGGAGATACACCGGGGAGCTGTTTTTT. This codes for CASSQDRTSGRYTGELFF.

Concerning this clonotype itself: The junction departs from germline at one end; a sequencing error may be responsible. The gene calls are TRBV7-8 and TRBJ1-5; weak D call: TRBD1 (5 bases). The CDR3 sequence is 14 residues long. From germline, CDR1 is SGHVS and CDR2 FQNEAQ. The CDR3 region is CATSRAVDNQPQLF. The DNA of the CDR3 is TGTGCCACAAGCCGGGCGGTGGACAATCAGCCCCAGCTTTTT. The variable domain in full, completed from reference TRBV7-8 and TRBJ1-5, reads GAGVSQSPRYKVAKRGQDVALRCDPISGHVSLFWYQQALGQGPEFLTYFQNEAQLDKSGLPSDRFFAERPEGSVSTLKIQRTQQEDSAVYLCATSRAVDNQPQLFGDGTRLSIL.

This clonotype has ten or more counts. This sequence joins TRBV2 and TRBJ2-5; D perhaps matches TRBD2 (7 bases). The length of the CDR3 is 14 residues. Trimming removed 8 bases at V and 3 bases at J, with 16 bases between. The germline V gene encodes CDR1 SNHLY and CDR2 FYNNEI. In DNA, the CDR3 is TGTGCCAGCGGGGGGCGGCTAGCGGAAGAGACCCAGTACTTC. This gives the protein CASGGRLAEETQYF.

This rearrangement joins TRBV7-2 to TRBJ2-3; D gene unclear. The germline V gene encodes CDR1 SGHTA and CDR2 FQGNSA. Trimming cost V 6 bases and J 5 bases, with 15 bases left between them. This CDR3 comprises 14 residues. The CDR3 region is CASSPQELGDTQYF. DNA of the CDR3: TGTGCCAGCAGTCCCCAGGAGCTGGGAGATACGCAGTATTTT.

The table lists this clonotype with a few counts. The chain has TRBV5-1 and TRBJ2-5; perhaps D is TRBD1 or TRBD2 (6 bases each). The length of the CDR3 is 15 residues. Germline V gene lookup returns CDR1 SGHRS and CDR2 YFSETQ. V lost 1 base and J lost 5, with 15 bases in between. This CDR3 is CASSLISGGGETQYF. The DNA for the CDR3 is TGCGCCAGCAGCTTGATTTCCGGGGGCGGGGAGACCCAGTACTTC.

This clonotype was observed at least ten times. J is TRBJ2-5 and V is TRBV5-1; tentative D call: TRBD2 (5 bases). CDR1 SGHRS and CDR2 YFSETQ come from the germline V gene. The ends were cut back, 0 bases at V and 4 bases at J, with 10 bases in the middle. CDR3 size: 14 residues. CDR3 sequence (DNA): TGCGCCAGCAGCTTGGGGACTGGCTCAGAGACCCAGTACTTC. This sequence encodes CASSLGTGSETQYF.

This clonotype was counted ten times or more. The V call is TRBV5-1, the J call TRBJ2-7; D gene ambiguous. The germline CDR1 and CDR2 sequences are SGHRS and YFSETQ. The CDR3 has 16 amino acids. The V gene lost 1 base and the J gene lost 3 bases, with 17 bases spanning the gap. Here the CDR3 reads CASSLRATSLYYEQYF. CDR3 nucleotide sequence: TGCGCCAGCAGCTTGAGGGCGACAAGCCTATACTACGAGCAGTACTTC.

Ten or more counts support this clonotype. The V call is TRBV5-1, the J call TRBJ1-6; 7 bases match TRBD1. Germline CDR1 reads SGHRS; CDR2 reads YFSETQ. V lost 8 bases and J lost 9; bases outside the gene matches: 11. This CDR3 comprises 14 residues. CDR3 residues: CASTTGTVFSPLHF. The CDR3 DNA reads as TGCGCCAGTACCACCGGGACAGTTTTTTCACCCCTCCACTTT.